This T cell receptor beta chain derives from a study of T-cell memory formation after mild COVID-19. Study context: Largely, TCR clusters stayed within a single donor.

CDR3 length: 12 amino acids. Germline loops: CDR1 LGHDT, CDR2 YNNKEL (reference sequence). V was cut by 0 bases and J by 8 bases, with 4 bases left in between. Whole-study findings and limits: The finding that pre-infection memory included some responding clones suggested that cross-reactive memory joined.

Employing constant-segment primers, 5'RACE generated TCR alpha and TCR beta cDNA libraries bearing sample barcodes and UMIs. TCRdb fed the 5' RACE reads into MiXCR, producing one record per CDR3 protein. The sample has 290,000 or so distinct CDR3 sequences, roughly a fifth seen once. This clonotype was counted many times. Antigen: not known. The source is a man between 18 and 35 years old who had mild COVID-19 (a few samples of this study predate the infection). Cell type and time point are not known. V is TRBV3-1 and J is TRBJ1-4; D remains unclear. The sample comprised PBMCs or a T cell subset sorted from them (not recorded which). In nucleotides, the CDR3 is TGTGCCAGCAGCCAAGAAGGGGAAAAACTGTTTTTT. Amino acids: CASSQEGEKLFF.